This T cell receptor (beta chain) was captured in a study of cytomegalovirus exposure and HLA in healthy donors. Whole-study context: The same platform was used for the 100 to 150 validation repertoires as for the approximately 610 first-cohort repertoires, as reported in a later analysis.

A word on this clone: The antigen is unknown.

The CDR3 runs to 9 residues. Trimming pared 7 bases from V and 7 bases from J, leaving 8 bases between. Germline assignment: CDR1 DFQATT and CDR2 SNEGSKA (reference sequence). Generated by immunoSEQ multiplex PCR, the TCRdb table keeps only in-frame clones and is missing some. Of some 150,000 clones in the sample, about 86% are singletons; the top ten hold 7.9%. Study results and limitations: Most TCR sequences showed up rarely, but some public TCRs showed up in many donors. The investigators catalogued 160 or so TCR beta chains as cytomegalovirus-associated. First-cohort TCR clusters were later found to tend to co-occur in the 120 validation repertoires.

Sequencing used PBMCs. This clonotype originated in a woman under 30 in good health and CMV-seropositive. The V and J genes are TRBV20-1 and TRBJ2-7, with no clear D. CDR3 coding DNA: TGCAGTGGCACCAGGGAGCAGTACTTC. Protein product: CSGTREQYF.